This TCR beta chain was captured by sequencing in a study of a mutant IDH1 vaccine in newly diagnosed glioma. Across the study: The initiation of vaccination occurred 4-6 weeks after radiotherapy alone, or with temozolomide cycles. Standard pretreatment was either radiotherapy, temozolomide, or, for most, radiochemotherapy with temozolomide. The study's findings and limits: With respect to changes in top peripheral T cell clonotypes, pseudoprogression seemed unrelated.

Of note for this clone: Its antigen is as yet unknown.

Indicated time point: week 5, during vaccination. In the vaccine, a single dose held 300 ug of the mutant IDH1 20-mer peptide, along with topical imiquimod. Method: immunoSEQ multiplex PCR; TCRdb's copy keeps in-frame clones and lacks some. The data show approximately 61,000 clones, about 86% seen once. The V and J ends lost 2 bases and 4 bases, in that order; junction bases with no gene match: 3. CDR1 is SNHLY, CDR2 FYNNEI, per germline. The CDR3 length is 14 residues. The specimen comprised PBMCs, sampled from a glioma patient whose treatment included an IDH1 peptide vaccine. The receptor was isolated from a woman in her forties or fifties with glioma. This sequence joins TRBV2 and TRBJ2-3, with TRBD1 matching 7 bases. CDR3 protein: CASSEHTGADTQYF. The CDR3 coding sequence is TGTGCCAGCAGTGAACACACAGGGGCAGATACGCAGTATTTT.